The present T cell receptor beta chain was sequenced within a study of T cell repertoires in cytomegalovirus infection. At the level of the study: HLA-B-restricted CMV epitopes that are well studied, plus recently identified HLA-C-restricted ones, were used by the study. Carrying CMV and the relevant HLA type showed in public TCR beta signatures.

With respect to this clonotype: The antigen is undetermined.

Study-level findings and limits: CMV-specific TCR beta clonotypes restricted by HLA-C dominated the ex vivo response. Cumulated frequencies of public TCR beta families served to identify carriers of CMV plus the relevant HLA.

Each CDR3 protein gets one entry after TCRdb re-called the reads with MiXCR. The sample holds roughly 700,000 distinct CDR3 sequences, around 31% seen once. The sequence derives from a human donor in good health (CMV status not recorded). Some clones in this sample may be carry-over from other donors' samples. The material sequenced was cultured PBMCs, taken from culture after CMV antigen stimulation.

The CDR3 region has the DNA TGTGCCAGCAGCCCGAGGGGTCTCCGAGCAGATACGCAGTATTTT. This encodes CASSPRGLRADTQYF. This chain links TRBV11-2 with TRBJ2-3; D might be TRBD1 or TRBD2, each matching 5 bases. The germline gives CDR1 SGHAT, CDR2 FQNNGV. The V end lost 5 bases, the J end lost 4 bases, and 16 bases lay between the germline ends. The CDR3 is 15 amino acids.